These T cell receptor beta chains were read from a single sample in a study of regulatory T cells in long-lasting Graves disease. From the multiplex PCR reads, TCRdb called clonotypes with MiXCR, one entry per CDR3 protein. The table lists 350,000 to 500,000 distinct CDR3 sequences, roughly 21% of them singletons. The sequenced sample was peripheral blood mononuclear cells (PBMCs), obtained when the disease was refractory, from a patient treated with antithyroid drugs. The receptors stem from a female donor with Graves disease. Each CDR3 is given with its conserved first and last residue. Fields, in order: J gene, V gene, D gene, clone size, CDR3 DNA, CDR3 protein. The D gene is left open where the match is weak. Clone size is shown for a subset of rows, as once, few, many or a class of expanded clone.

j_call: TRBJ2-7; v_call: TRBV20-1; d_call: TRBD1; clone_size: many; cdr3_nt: TGCAGTGCTATCCAAGGGACAGGGATCTACGAGCAGTACTTC; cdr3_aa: CSAIQGTGIYEQYF
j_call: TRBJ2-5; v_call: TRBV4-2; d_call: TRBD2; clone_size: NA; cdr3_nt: TGTGCCAGCAGCCAAGTGGGGGAGGGGAAGACCCAGTACTTC; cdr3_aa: CASSQVGEGKTQYF
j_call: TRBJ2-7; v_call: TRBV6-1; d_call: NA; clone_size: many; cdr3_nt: TGTGCCAGCAGAGGGGGGAGACAAGAGCAGTACTTC; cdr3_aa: CASRGGRQEQYF
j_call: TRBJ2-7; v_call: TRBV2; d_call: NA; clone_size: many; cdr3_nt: TGTGCCAGCAAAAAAGGACAGACCTACGAGCAGTACTTC; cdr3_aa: CASKKGQTYEQYF
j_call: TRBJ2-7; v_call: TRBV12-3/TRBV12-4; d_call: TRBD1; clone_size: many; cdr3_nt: TGTGCCAGCAGTACAGCCGGGACAGGGGCCGAGCAGTACTTC; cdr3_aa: CASSTAGTGAEQYF
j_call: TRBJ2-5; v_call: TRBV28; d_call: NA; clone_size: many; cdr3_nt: TGTGCCAGCAGCTCAGGGGGGGTTTCCAAAGAGACCCAGTACTTC; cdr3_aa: CASSSGGVSKETQYF
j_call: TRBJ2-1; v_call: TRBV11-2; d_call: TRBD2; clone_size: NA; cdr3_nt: TGTGCCAGCAGCCCTGGACTAGCGGTTGCCAATGAGCAGTTCTTC; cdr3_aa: CASSPGLAVANEQFF
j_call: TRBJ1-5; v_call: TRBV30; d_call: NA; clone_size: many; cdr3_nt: TGTGCCTGGAGTGTCGCGGGGGCTAGCAATCAGCCCCAGCATTTT; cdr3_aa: CAWSVAGASNQPQHF
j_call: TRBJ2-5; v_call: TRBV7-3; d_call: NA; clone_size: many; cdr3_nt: TGTGCCAGCAGCCCCGGTGTAGCACGAGAGACCCAGTACTTC; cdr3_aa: CASSPGVARETQYF
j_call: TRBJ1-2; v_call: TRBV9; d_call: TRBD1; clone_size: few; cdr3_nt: TGTGCCAGCTGGGACAGCTCCTATGGCTACACCTTC; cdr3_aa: CASWDSSYGYTF
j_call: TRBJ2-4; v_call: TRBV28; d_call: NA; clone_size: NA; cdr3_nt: TGTGCCAGCAGTTGGGGGGTTTCGGGACGGTCAATCTCGGCCAAAAACATTCAGTACTTC; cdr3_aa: CASSWGVSGRSISAKNIQYF
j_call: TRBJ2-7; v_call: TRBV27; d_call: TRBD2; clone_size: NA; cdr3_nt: TGTGCCAGCAGACCCGGGACTAGCAGCTCCTACGAGCAGTACTTC; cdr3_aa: CASRPGTSSSYEQYF
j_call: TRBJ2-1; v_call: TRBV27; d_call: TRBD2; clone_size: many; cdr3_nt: TGTGCCAGCAGTGCTAGCGGCGGGGAATACAATGAGCAGTTCTTC; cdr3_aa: CASSASGGEYNEQFF
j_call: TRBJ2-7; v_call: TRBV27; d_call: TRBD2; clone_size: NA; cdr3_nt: TGTGCCAGCAATTTCGAAGCGGGGCGAGGGGAGCAGTACTTC; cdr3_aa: CASNFEAGRGEQYF
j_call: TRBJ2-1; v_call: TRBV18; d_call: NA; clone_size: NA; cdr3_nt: TGTGCCAGCTCACCGGGGCCCAGGGCCGGCAATGAGCAGTTCTTC; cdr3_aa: CASSPGPRAGNEQFF
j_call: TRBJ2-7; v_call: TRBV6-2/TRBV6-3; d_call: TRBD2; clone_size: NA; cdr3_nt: TGTGCCAGCAGTTTAAGACTAGCCCCCTACGAGCAGTACTTC; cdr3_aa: CASSLRLAPYEQYF
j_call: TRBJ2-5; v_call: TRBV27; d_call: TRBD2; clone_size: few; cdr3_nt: TGTGCCAGCAAGCCTAGCGGGGACCAAGAGACCCAGTACTTC; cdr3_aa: CASKPSGDQETQYF
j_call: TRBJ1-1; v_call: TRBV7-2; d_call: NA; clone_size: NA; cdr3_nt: TGTGCCAGCAGCATAGTAGGTTGGTCGAACACTGAAGCTTTCTTT; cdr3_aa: CASSIVGWSNTEAFF
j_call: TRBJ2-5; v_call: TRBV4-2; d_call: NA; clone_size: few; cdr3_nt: TGTGCCAGCAGCCTTTGGGCTAGCGATGAGACCCAGTACTTC; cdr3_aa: CASSLWASDETQYF
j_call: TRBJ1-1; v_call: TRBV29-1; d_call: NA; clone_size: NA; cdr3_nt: TGCAGCGTTGAGGGTTCGGGGGGCAAAGCCGCAGCTTTCTTT; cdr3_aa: CSVEGSGGKAAAFF
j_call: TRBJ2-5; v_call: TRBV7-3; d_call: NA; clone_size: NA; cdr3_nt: TGTGCCAGCAGCACCAGAGGGGGGGAGACCCAGTACTTC; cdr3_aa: CASSTRGGETQYF
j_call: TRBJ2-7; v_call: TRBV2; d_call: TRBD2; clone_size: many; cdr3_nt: TGTGCCAGCAGTGAGAGTCCTAGCGGGACGAGCGAGCAGTACTTC; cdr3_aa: CASSESPSGTSEQYF
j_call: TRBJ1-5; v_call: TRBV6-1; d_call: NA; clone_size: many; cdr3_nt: TGTGCCAGCAGACCAACGATTGGTCAGCCCCAGCATTTT; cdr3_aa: CASRPTIGQPQHF
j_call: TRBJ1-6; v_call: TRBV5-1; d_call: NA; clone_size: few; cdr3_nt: TGCGCCAGCAGCCGGGAGATGGCTAATTCACCCCTCCACTTT; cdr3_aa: CASSREMANSPLHF
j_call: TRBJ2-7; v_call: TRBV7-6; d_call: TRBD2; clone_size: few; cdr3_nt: TGTGCCAGCAGCCCGGGACTAGCGGGAGGGCCACAGTACTTC; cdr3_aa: CASSPGLAGGPQYF
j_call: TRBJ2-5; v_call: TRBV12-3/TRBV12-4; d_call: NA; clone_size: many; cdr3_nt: TGTGCCAGCAGTTCTCCGTCCCTCCGCGAGACCCAGTACTTC; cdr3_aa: CASSSPSLRETQYF
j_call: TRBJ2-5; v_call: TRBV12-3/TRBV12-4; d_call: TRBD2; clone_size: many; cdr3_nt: TGTGCCAGCAGTCTCCGCCTAGCGGATGAGACCCAGTACTTC; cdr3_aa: CASSLRLADETQYF
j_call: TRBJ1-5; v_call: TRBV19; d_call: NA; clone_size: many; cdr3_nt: TGTGCCAGTAGCGAAATGGGGGCGAGCAATCAGCCCCAGCATTTT; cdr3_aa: CASSEMGASNQPQHF
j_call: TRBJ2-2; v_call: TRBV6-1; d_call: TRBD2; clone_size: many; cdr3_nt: TGTGCCAGCATTGCGGCGACTAGCGGGAACACCGGGGAGCTGTTTTTT; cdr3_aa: CASIAATSGNTGELFF
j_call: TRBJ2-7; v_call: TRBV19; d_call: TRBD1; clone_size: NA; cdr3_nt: TGTGCCAGTAGTAAGGACAGGGAGGCCGACGAGCAGTACTTC; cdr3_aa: CASSKDREADEQYF
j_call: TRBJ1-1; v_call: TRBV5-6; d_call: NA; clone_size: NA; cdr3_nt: TGTGCCAGCAGCTCGGATCGGGGGTCGAACACTGAAGCTTTCTTT; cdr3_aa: CASSSDRGSNTEAFF
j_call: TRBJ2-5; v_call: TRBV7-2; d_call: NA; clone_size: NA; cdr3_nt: TGTGCCAGCAGCTCCGACCGCGGGCCCCAAGAGACCCAGTACTTC; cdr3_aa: CASSSDRGPQETQYF
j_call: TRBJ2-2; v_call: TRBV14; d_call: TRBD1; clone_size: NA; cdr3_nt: TGTGCCAGCAGAGGGGACAGCACCGGGGAGCTGTTTTTT; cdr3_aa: CASRGDSTGELFF
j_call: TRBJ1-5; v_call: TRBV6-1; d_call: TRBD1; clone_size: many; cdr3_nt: TGTGCCAGCAGTGAAGGGACAGGGGTTAGCAATCAGCCCCAGCATTTT; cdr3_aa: CASSEGTGVSNQPQHF
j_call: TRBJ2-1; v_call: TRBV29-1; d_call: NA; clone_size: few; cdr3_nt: TGCAGCGTTGGATTTGCCGGGAACTCCTACAATGAGCAGTTCTTC; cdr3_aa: CSVGFAGNSYNEQFF
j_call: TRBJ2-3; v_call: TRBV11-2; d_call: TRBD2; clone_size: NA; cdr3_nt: TGTGCCAGCACCTCTTCAGCGGGAAGCACAGATACGCAGTATTTT; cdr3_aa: CASTSSAGSTDTQYF
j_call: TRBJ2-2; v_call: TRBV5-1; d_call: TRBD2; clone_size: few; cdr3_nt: TGCGCCAGCAGCCTTAGGACTAGCGGGGTTAACACCGGGGAGCTGTTTTTT; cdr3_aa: CASSLRTSGVNTGELFF
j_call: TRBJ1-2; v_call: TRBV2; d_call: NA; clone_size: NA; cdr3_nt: TGTGCCAGCGTACAGCAAAACTATGGCTACACCTTC; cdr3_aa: CASVQQNYGYTF
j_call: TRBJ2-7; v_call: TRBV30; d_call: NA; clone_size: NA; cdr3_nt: TGTGCCTGCGACCCCGGACAGTTTAGCTCCTACGAGCAGTACTTC; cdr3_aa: CACDPGQFSSYEQYF
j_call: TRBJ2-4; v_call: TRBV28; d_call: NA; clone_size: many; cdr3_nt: TGTGCCAGCAGTCCTTCCAGTTTAGCCAAAAACATTCAGTACTTC; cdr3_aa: CASSPSSLAKNIQYF
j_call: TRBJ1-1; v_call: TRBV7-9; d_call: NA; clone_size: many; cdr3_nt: TGTGCCAGCAGCTTAGGCGGTCCCTTTGAAGCTTTCTTT; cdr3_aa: CASSLGGPFEAFF
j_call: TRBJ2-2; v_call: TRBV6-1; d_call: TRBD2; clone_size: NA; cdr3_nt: TGTGCCAGCAGACTCGGGGGGTATGCTCTTGGCGGGGAGCTGTTTTTT; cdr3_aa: CASRLGGYALGGELFF
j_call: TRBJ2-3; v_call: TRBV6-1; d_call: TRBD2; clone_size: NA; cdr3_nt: TGTGCCAGCAGCATCATGACTAGCGAGGGGACAGATACGCAGTATTTT; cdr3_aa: CASSIMTSEGTDTQYF
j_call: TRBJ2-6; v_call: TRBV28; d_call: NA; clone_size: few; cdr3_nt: TGTGCCAGCAGCTTTTGGGAAGCCTCTGGGGCCAACGTCCTGACTTTC; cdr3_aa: CASSFWEASGANVLTF
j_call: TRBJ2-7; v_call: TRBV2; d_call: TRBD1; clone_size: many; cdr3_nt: TGTGCCAGCAGAACAGGGGCCTCCTACGAGCAGTACTTC; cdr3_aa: CASRTGASYEQYF
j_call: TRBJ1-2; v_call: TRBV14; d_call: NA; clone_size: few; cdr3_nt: TGTGCCAGCAGCCAACCAAGGGGAGGCGGCTACACCTTC; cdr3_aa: CASSQPRGGGYTF
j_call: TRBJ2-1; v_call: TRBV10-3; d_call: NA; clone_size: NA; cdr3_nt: TGTGCCATCAGTGCTCCCGGAGCAGCATACAATGAGCAGTTCTTC; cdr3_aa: CAISAPGAAYNEQFF